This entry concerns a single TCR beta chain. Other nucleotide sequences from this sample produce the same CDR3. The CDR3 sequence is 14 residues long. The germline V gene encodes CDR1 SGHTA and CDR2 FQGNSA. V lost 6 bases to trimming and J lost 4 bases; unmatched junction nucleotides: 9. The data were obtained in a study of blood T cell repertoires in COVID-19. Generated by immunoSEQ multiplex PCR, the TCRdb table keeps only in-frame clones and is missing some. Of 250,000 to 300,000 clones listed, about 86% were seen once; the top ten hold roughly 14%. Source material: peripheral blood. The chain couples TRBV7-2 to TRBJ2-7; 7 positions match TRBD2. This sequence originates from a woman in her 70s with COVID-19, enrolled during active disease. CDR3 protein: CASSSTGGGYEQYF. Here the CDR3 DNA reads TGTGCCAGCAGTTCCACGGGGGGTGGGTACGAGCAGTACTTC.